This TCR beta chain was sequenced during a study of blood T cell repertoires in COVID-19. Overall study context: Sites in the United States, Italy and Spain provided acute and convalescent COVID-19 samples.

Germline values: CDR1 MGHDK, CDR2 SYGVNS. Trimming pared 0 bases from V and 1 base from J, leaving 6 bases between. The CDR3 loop spans 15 amino acids. Assay: immunoSEQ multiplex PCR; the TCRdb copy retains only in-frame clones and omits some. The sample records approximately 100,000 clones, around 88% being singletons. The chain employs TRBV25-1 and TRBJ2-2; D not certain. The clonotype originates from a human donor in a cohort sampled during active COVID-19. The sequenced sample was peripheral blood. CDR3 sequence: CASSEYLLNTGELFF. Here the CDR3 DNA reads TGTGCCAGCAGTGAATATCTCCTGAACACCGGGGAGCTGTTTTTT.